This T cell receptor beta chain was profiled in a study of shared clonotypes between healthy human individuals. Investigators spread the genomic DNA of each subset evenly over several immunoSEQ plates. Sequenced by immunoSEQ multiplex PCR; TCRdb stores in-frame clones only, minus some. The table records about 2.2 million clones, about 93% of them present only once. Broader study findings: Only blood was sampled; tissue repertoires likely differ.

Remarks on this clone: Antigen unknown.

CD45RO-negative cells were positively selected for CCR7, leaving out terminally differentiated effector memory CD45RA+ cells. V dropped 4 bases and J dropped 8 bases, with 12 bases sitting between them. The germline V gene has CDR1 SGHVS and CDR2 FQNEAQ. This CDR3 comprises 13 residues. The receptor was derived from a man in his late teens or twenties in good health. Some clones in this sample may be carry-over from other donors' samples. Specimen: naive CD8+ T cells from PBMCs. The genes are TRBV7-8 and TRBJ2-1, with D possibly matching TRBD1 (6 bases). CDR3 DNA sequence: TGTGCCAGCAGCTCCGACAGGACCCATGAGCAGTTCTTC. Translation gives CASSSDRTHEQFF.